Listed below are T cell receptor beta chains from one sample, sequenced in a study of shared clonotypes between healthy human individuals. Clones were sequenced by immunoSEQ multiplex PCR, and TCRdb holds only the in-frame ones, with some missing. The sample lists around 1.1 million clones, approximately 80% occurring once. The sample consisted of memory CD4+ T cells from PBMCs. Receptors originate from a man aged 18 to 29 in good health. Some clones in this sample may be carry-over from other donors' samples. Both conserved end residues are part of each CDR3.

CASSFTGGNTIYF	TRBV11-2
CATSRGTSYEQYF	TRBV15
CASSGTGTANYGYTF	TRBV11-1
CASSPGLTTNNYGYTF	TRBV5-1
CASKFVGPGNTIYF	TRBV5-1
CASSDALRGLQETQYF	TRBV19
CASSSQTEYNEQFF	TRBV2
CATSRGQRSGNTIYF	TRBV15
CAWSAGSTDTQYF	TRBV30
CASRNPLRQKKETQYF	TRBV5-1
CASSLQSSGANVLTF	TRBV14
CSVGGGGSNQPQHF	TRBV29-1
CASSLGVYNEQFF	TRBV5-1
CASGLQGWNEQFF	TRBV5-1
CASSLDRLGKDEQYF	TRBV5-1
CASSLGDRGYGYTF	TRBV5-4
CASSSTGTTSGYTF	TRBV28
CASSHTRGQGTEAFF	TRBV14
CATLSTSGRNEQFF	TRBV19
CASSETGQSGEQFF	TRBV13
CASSFGFSNQPQHF	TRBV7-9
CSVGDGNQPQHF	TRBV29-1
CASSQLSIKETQYF	TRBV14
CASRRPPPGYGYTF	TRBV28
CSVVDRGDYGYTF	TRBV29-1
CASRTDRGLAGVYEQYF	TRBV27
CASSPKYSGGTIYNEQFF	TRBV18
CASSRGLADYNEQFF	TRBV7-8
CASSPSGIRTQYF	TRBV7-3